The next 21 T cell receptor beta chains were all read from a single sample in a study of T-cell reconstitution after alpha-beta-depleted transplantation in children. It was with unique molecular identifiers that the TCRbeta library was prepared. Each CDR3 protein gets one entry after TCRdb re-called the PCR reads with MiXCR. The table has approximately 510,000 distinct CDR3 sequences, around 19% seen once. The specimen comprised PBMCs from the stem cell graft donor, sampled from the stem cell graft. Receptors originate from a human donor who donated a stem cell graft to a child with acute lymphoblastic leukemia.

This clonotype was seen a handful of times. The rearrangement links TRBV5-1 to TRBJ2-3; 8 bases line up with TRBD2. Germline V gives CDR1 SGHRS, CDR2 YFSETQ. The CDR3 sequence is 16 residues long. Trimming removed 4 bases from V and 1 base from J; junction bases left unmatched: 8. The CDR3 spells CASSPPSGRGTDTQYF. As DNA, the CDR3 is TGCGCCAGCAGCCCCCCGAGCGGGAGAGGCACAGATACGCAGTATTTT.

This clonotype was counted only a few times. The chain links TRBV20-1 to TRBJ2-3; TRBD2 aligns across 11 bases. The J segment lost 0 bases and the V segment lost 4 bases, leaving 9 bases of the junction unmatched. The germline CDR1 and CDR2 sequences are DFQATT and SNEGSKA (reference sequence). The CDR3 is 17 amino acids. The DNA of the CDR3 is TGCAGTGCTACCACCGGGACTAGCGGAGCTAGCACAGATACGCAGTATTTT. Its protein product is CSATTGTSGASTDTQYF.

The CDR3 DNA is TGTGCCAGCAGCTTTGGGGGGAGTCAGCCCCAGCATTTT. Protein product: CASSFGGSQPQHF. The V and J genes are TRBV13 and TRBJ1-5, with D possibly matching TRBD1 (5 bases). Germline-derived CDR1 and CDR2 are PRHDT and FYEKMQ (reference sequence). The V gene lost 3 bases and the J gene lost 6 bases, with 9 bases spanning the gap. The length of the CDR3 is 13 residues. Drawing the rest from reference TRBV13 and TRBJ1-5, the complete variable domain is AAGVIQSPRHLIKEKRETATLKCYPIPRHDTVYWYQQGPGQDPQFLISFYEKMQSDKGSIPDRFSAQQFSDYHSELNMSSLELGDSALYFCASSFGGSQPQHFGDGTRLSIL.

This clonotype was seen a handful of times. This chain links TRBV3-1 with TRBJ1-2, with D possibly being TRBD1 (5 bases). The CDR3 runs to 14 residues. With 3 bases removed from V and 10 bases from J, the gap between germline ends came to 18 bases. From germline, CDR1 is LGHDT and CDR2 YNNKEL (reference sequence). CDR3 sequence reads: CASSHQGGVFDYTF. The CDR3 DNA reads as TGTGCCAGCAGCCATCAGGGAGGGGTTTTTGACTACACCTTC.

The CDR3 nucleotides are TGTGCCAGCAGCTTATTTGGGGGAGGGACTAGCGGGCTGGGGCCTTACAATGAGCAGTTCTTC. Its translation is CASSLFGGGTSGLGPYNEQFF. The J gene is TRBJ2-1, the V gene TRBV11-2, with TRBD2 matching 12 bases. The CDR3 length is 21 residues. Unmatched junction bases numbered 18, after V lost 2 bases and J lost 4 bases. Germline V CDR1 and CDR2: SGHAT, FQNNGV.

V gene TRBV19 combines with J gene TRBJ2-7; D unresolved. Trimming removed 1 base at V and 6 bases at J, with 13 bases between. Germline CDR1 LNHDA, CDR2 SQIVND (reference sequence). CDR3 length: 14 amino acids. This chain's CDR3 is CASSIVPFDLEQYF. CDR3 bases: TGTGCCAGTAGTATAGTTCCATTTGACCTCGAGCAGTACTTC.

The chain employs TRBV25-1 and TRBJ2-6; D is ambiguous. This CDR3 comprises 18 residues. Trimming took 4 bases from V and 0 from J, leaving 16 bases between them. Germline assignment: CDR1 MGHDK and CDR2 SYGVNS. The CDR3 loop reads CASSAFGQNISGANVLTF. CDR3 in DNA: TGTGCCAGCAGTGCATTTGGTCAAAATATCTCTGGGGCCAACGTCCTGACTTTC.

The chain joins TRBV5-5 to TRBJ1-4; D is unclear. This CDR3 spans 13 amino acids. Germline assignment: CDR1 SGHKS and CDR2 YYEKEE (reference sequence). Trimming removed 6 bases at V and 6 bases at J, with 12 bases between. CDR3 residues: CASTPTKDEKLFF. The DNA for the CDR3 is TGTGCCAGCACCCCGACCAAGGATGAAAAACTGTTTTTT.

This clonotype was counted between two and nine times. This sequence joins TRBV6-5 and TRBJ2-1; 8 nucleotides agree with TRBD2. Germline V gene lookup returns CDR1 MNHEY and CDR2 SVGAGI. This CDR3 has 15 amino acids. With 4 bases clipped from V and 7 bases from J, the junction kept 9 bases outside the gene matches. The CDR3 region is CASSLTAGGRNEQFF. The CDR3, as DNA: TGTGCCAGCAGTTTAACGGCGGGAGGAAGGAATGAGCAGTTCTTC.

This clonotype was seen only a few times. This rearrangement joins TRBV20-1 to TRBJ1-2, with D possibly being TRBD1 (6 bases). CDR3 length: 14 residues. V was pared by 6 bases and J by 0 bases, with 14 bases between. Germline CDR1 reads DFQATT; CDR2 reads SNEGSKA (reference sequence). The CDR3 region is CSASAAGANYGYTF. DNA for the CDR3: TGCAGTGCATCAGCCGCAGGGGCTAACTATGGCTACACCTTC.

This chain joins TRBV7-9 and TRBJ2-1; 7 bases are shared with TRBD2. The length of the CDR3 is 15 residues. In germline, CDR1 is SEHNR, CDR2 FQNEAQ (reference sequence). Trimming removed 2 bases from V and 2 bases from J; junction bases left unmatched: 3. The CDR3 here is CASSLMSGAYNEQFF. CDR3 in DNA: TGTGCCAGCAGCTTAATGAGCGGGGCCTACAATGAGCAGTTCTTC.

This clonotype has at least ten counts. The V and J genes are TRBV20-1 and TRBJ2-3, with no clear D. Germline values: CDR1 DFQATT, CDR2 SNEGSKA (reference sequence). V dropped 0 bases and J dropped 4 bases, with 2 bases sitting between them. The CDR3 is 11 residues long. The DNA of the CDR3 is TGCAGTGCTAGAGACCCAGATACGCAGTATTTT. Translating gives CSARDPDTQYF.

In its sample, this clonotype was seen a few times. The J gene is TRBJ2-3, the V gene TRBV20-1; the match to TRBD2 covers 9 bases. V shed 4 bases and J 10 bases; nucleotides not matched to a gene: 9. CDR1 DFQATT and CDR2 SNEGSKA come from the germline V gene (reference sequence). The CDR3 sequence is 13 residues long. As DNA, the CDR3 is TGCAGTGCTAAGGGACTAGCAAGTTTTGCGCAGTATTTT. Its translation: CSAKGLASFAQYF.

The chain joins TRBV15 to TRBJ2-7; D not certain. There are 14 residues in the CDR3. Trimming cost V 5 bases and J 2 bases, with 13 bases left between them. Germline-derived CDR1 and CDR2 are LNHNV and YYDKDF (reference sequence). DNA for the CDR3: TGTGCCACCAGCGGCCGGGCTCATGCCTACGAGCAGTACTTC. Encoded protein: CATSGRAHAYEQYF.

V is TRBV5-1 and J is TRBJ2-7; 8 bases are shared with TRBD1. Trimming at V came to 1 base and at J to 6 bases, leaving 6 bases not matched to a gene. Looked up from germline, CDR1 is SGHRS and CDR2 is YFSETQ. The CDR3 loop spans 14 amino acids. The CDR3 is CASSLSGGESEQYF. The CDR3 coding sequence is TGCGCCAGCAGCTTGTCAGGGGGCGAGAGCGAGCAGTACTTC.

This clonotype was seen more than once but under ten times. The gene calls are TRBV12-3 or TRBV12-4 and TRBJ1-4; D not certain. The CDR3 has 15 amino acids. Trimming took off 4 bases at V and 7 bases at J, with 16 bases between the two ends. The CDR3 is CASSWAANAGEKLFF. The CDR3 bases are TGTGCCAGCAGTTGGGCAGCCAATGCAGGTGAAAAACTGTTTTTT.

The J gene is TRBJ2-1, the V gene TRBV10-1, with 14 bases lining up with TRBD2. This CDR3 has 16 amino acids. Germline lookup yields CDR1 WNHNN and CDR2 SYGVQD (reference sequence). V was clipped by 3 bases and J by 5 bases; unmatched bases: 3. The chain's CDR3 is CASSDGLAGGDNEQFF. The CDR3 region has the DNA TGCGCCAGCAGTGATGGACTAGCGGGAGGAGACAATGAGCAGTTCTTC.

This clonotype was counted between two and nine times. The chain uses TRBV27 and TRBJ2-7; 7 bases fit TRBD1. The CDR3 covers 15 residues. From germline, CDR1 is MNHEY and CDR2 SMNVEV (reference sequence). Unmatched junction bases numbered 5, after V lost 3 bases and J lost 0 bases. The CDR3 is CASSFKAGGSYEQYF. For the CDR3, the DNA is TGTGCCAGCAGTTTCAAGGCAGGGGGCTCCTACGAGCAGTACTTC.

This chain connects TRBV7-9 to TRBJ1-1; D unresolved. Germline lookup yields CDR1 SEHNR and CDR2 FQNEAQ (reference sequence). Trimming took 2 bases from V and 2 from J, leaving 9 bases between them. CDR3 length: 14 amino acids. The CDR3 nucleotides are TGTGCCAGCAGCTTAAGGGCCTCTAACACTGAAGCTTTCTTT. Translation: CASSLRASNTEAFF.

The chain couples TRBV12-3 or TRBV12-4 to TRBJ2-7; maybe TRBD2 (7 bases). This CDR3 contains 15 residues. Deletions cut 3 bases from V and 0 bases from J, with 12 bases between. The CDR3 sequence: CASSFGGGGSYEQYF. As DNA, the CDR3 is TGTGCCAGCAGTTTTGGGGGAGGGGGCTCCTACGAGCAGTACTTC.

V gene TRBV4-2 combines with J gene TRBJ2-5; D is uncertain. Trimming stripped 6 bases from V and 3 bases from J, with 8 bases between. Germline V gives CDR1 LGHNA, CDR2 YNFKEQ. This CDR3 is 12 amino acids long. In DNA, the CDR3 is TGTGCCAGCAGTAGCCAGAAAGAGACCCAGTACTTC. It codes for CASSSQKETQYF.